These 22 T cell receptor beta chains were sequenced from one sample in a study of cytomegalovirus exposure and HLA in healthy donors. 13 Jbeta primers and 60 Vbeta primers were used for the PCR. Libraries were prepared by immunoSEQ multiplex PCR; TCRdb keeps only in-frame clonotypes and omits some of them. The sample lists 110,000 to 150,000 clones, approximately 80% seen once, with 4.5% to 6.5% in the top ten. Sample: PBMCs. The receptors here all came from a male donor in good health and CMV-seronegative.

The chain combines TRBV30 with TRBJ2-5, with D unresolved. Trimming pared 1 base from V and 4 bases from J, leaving 7 bases between. CDR1 and CDR2 (germline): GTSNPN, SVGIG (reference sequence). The CDR3 contains 12 residues. CDR3 bases: TGTGCCTGGAGTGGGCTCTCAGAGACCCAGTACTTC. It translates to CAWSGLSETQYF.

As for this clone: Other DNA sequences from this sample encode an identical CDR3 as well. The chain employs TRBV2 and TRBJ1-1; 9 bases match TRBD1. Germline CDR1 reads SNHLY; CDR2 reads FYNNEI. This CDR3 is 13 amino acids long. Trimming took 6 bases from V and 4 from J; bases not matched to a gene: 3. DNA for the CDR3: TGTGCCAGCAGGGGACAGGGAGGCACTGAAGCTTTCTTT. Amino acid sequence: CASRGQGGTEAFF.

In its sample, this clone was seen a few times. CDR3 nucleotides: TGTGCCAGTAGTAATGAGCACTCTGGGGCCAACGTCCTGACTTTC. This gives the protein CASSNEHSGANVLTF. V and J are TRBV19 and TRBJ2-6; D is unresolved. From germline, CDR1 is LNHDA and CDR2 SQIVND (reference sequence). The V and J ends lost 4 bases and 0 bases respectively, with 7 bases between them. The CDR3 length is 15 residues.

This clone showed up just a few times. The chain has TRBV6-1 and TRBJ1-1; D not resolved. Germline CDR1 MNHNS, CDR2 SASEGT. This CDR3 has 13 amino acids. Trimming left V 2 bases short and J 11 bases short, with 15 bases between. CDR3 DNA sequence: TGTGCCAGCAGTGAAAGCCCAGGTAGGAACGCTTTCTTT. Residues: CASSESPGRNAFF.

V is TRBV6-5 and J is TRBJ1-1; D call uncertain. CDR1 and CDR2 (germline): MNHEY, SVGAGI. Trimming took 7 bases from V and 3 from J, leaving 12 bases between them. The CDR3 runs 13 residues. The DNA of the CDR3 is TGTGCCAGCACCCAGACTTGGTACACTGAAGCTTTCTTT. Translation gives CASTQTWYTEAFF.

This clone has just one count. This rearrangement joins TRBV5-4 to TRBJ1-1; D is uncertain. Germline lookup yields CDR1 SGHNT and CDR2 YYREEE (reference sequence). This CDR3 contains 16 residues. Trimming pared 2 bases from V and 0 bases from J, leaving 14 bases between. This CDR3 is CASSFEALTMNTEAFF. The CDR3 DNA reads as TGTGCCAGCAGCTTCGAGGCCCTAACGATGAACACTGAAGCTTTCTTT.

This clone has only one observation. V and J are TRBV6-5 and TRBJ1-2; TRBD1 agrees at 7 bases. Trimming at V came to 6 bases and at J to 0 bases, leaving 4 bases not matched to a gene. CDR1 is MNHEY and CDR2 is SVGAGI in the germline V gene. The CDR3 has 14 residues. The CDR3 loop is CASSRGLANYGYTF. CDR3 nucleotide sequence: TGTGCCAGCAGCAGGGGGTTAGCTAACTATGGCTACACCTTC.

This clone appeared a single time. The CDR3: CSVAEDRPGDTQYF. CDR3 sequence (DNA): TGCAGCGTCGCGGAGGACAGGCCCGGAGATACGCAGTATTTT. This rearrangement joins TRBV29-1 to TRBJ2-3; 7 bases map to TRBD1. Germline assignment: CDR1 SQVTM and CDR2 ANQGSEA. The CDR3 runs 14 residues. V shed 6 bases, J shed 5 bases, and the junction held 11 bases outside the gene matches.

The V and J genes are TRBV4-3 and TRBJ1-6; D gene unclear. The germline V gene encodes CDR1 LGHNA and CDR2 YSLEER. CDR3 length equals 17 residues. V was trimmed by 0 bases and J by 0 bases, leaving 9 bases between them. The DNA of the CDR3 is TGCGCCAGCAGCCAAGATTGGCAGAACTCCTATAATTCACCCCTCCACTTT. It codes for CASSQDWQNSYNSPLHF.

The chain recombines TRBV10-1 with TRBJ1-5; 9 positions agree with TRBD1. V lost 6 bases and J lost 3; bases outside the gene matches: 12. CDR1 is WNHNN and CDR2 is SYGVQD in the germline V gene (reference sequence). The CDR3 contains 17 residues. The CDR3 DNA reads as TGCGCCAGCAGGAATTACACCGGGACAGGGTTCAATCAGCCCCAGCATTTT. This encodes CASRNYTGTGFNQPQHF.

The CDR3 region has the DNA TGCGCCAGCAGCCTAGGGACAGGGGGAACAAATTCACCCCTCCACTTT. Protein product: CASSLGTGGTNSPLHF. This sequence joins TRBV10-2 and TRBJ1-6; 11 positions match TRBD1. The junction had 8 bases not matched to a gene; V was cut back by 6 bases and J by 7 bases. Germline V gene data show CDR1 as WSHSY and CDR2 as SAAADI. The CDR3 loop spans 16 amino acids.

The gene calls are TRBV19 and TRBJ2-3; TRBD1 matches at 7 bases. Germline CDR1 and CDR2: LNHDA and SQIVND (reference sequence). Unmatched junction bases numbered 12, after V lost 0 bases and J lost 0 bases. CDR3 size: 19 residues. CDR3 residues: CASSIDLSYGTASTDTQYF. CDR3 nucleotide sequence: TGTGCCAGTAGTATAGATCTATCGTACGGGACAGCTAGCACAGATACGCAGTATTTT.

This chain joins TRBV28 and TRBJ1-5; 7 nucleotides agree with TRBD1. Unmatched junction bases numbered 12, after V lost 6 bases and J lost 4 bases. Germline CDR1 reads MDHEN; CDR2 reads SYDVKM. CDR3 length: 16 amino acids. The CDR3 sequence is CASSPRTGRLNQPQHF. The DNA for the CDR3 is TGTGCCAGCAGCCCAAGGACAGGACGCCTAAATCAGCCCCAGCATTTT.

The CDR3 sequence: CAVDRGIHSYEQYF. The CDR3 nucleotides read TGTGCCGTGGACAGGGGTATTCATTCCTACGAGCAGTACTTC. V gene TRBV6-1 combines with J gene TRBJ2-7; 9 bases map to TRBD1. Trimming removed 11 bases from V and 1 base from J; junction bases left unmatched: 9. The CDR3 consists of 14 residues. Germline values: CDR1 MNHNS, CDR2 SASEGT.

This CDR3 reads CASTSPDRGDTIYF. For the CDR3, the DNA is TGTGCCAGCACCTCTCCCGACAGGGGTGACACCATATATTTT. The V call is TRBV25-1, the J call TRBJ1-3, with 8 nucleotides matching TRBD1. Trimming at V came to 7 bases and at J to 8 bases, leaving 10 bases not matched to a gene. The length of the CDR3 is 14 residues. Germline V gene lookup returns CDR1 MGHDK and CDR2 SYGVNS.

The chain carries TRBV9 and TRBJ1-6; D call uncertain. The V end lost 0 bases, the J end lost 8 bases, and 9 bases lay between the germline ends. Germline lookup yields CDR1 SGDLS and CDR2 YYNGEE. The CDR3 extends over 14 amino acids. CDR3: CASSVAQSDSPLHF. CDR3 nucleotides: TGTGCCAGCAGCGTAGCACAGTCGGATTCACCCCTCCACTTT. Full variable domain (rest looked up from reference TRBV9 and TRBJ1-6): DSGVTQTPKHLITATGQRVTLRCSPRSGDLSVYWYQQSLDQGLQFLIQYYNGEERAKGNILERFSAQQFPDLHSELNLSSLELGDSALYFCASSVAQSDSPLHFGNGTRLTVT.

The chain is built from TRBV5-1 and TRBJ1-2; D is possibly TRBD1 (6 bases). Per germline, CDR1 SGHRS and CDR2 YFSETQ. The length of the CDR3 is 14 residues. V was shortened by 4 bases and J by 8 bases, with 18 bases between the two germline ends. The CDR3 DNA is TGCGCCAGCAGCCTCCCGGGACAATTGTACGGCTACACCTTC. Amino acids: CASSLPGQLYGYTF.

This sequence joins TRBV27 and TRBJ2-7; weak D call: TRBD1 (5 bases). Germline-derived CDR1 and CDR2 are MNHEY and SMNVEV (reference sequence). Trimming left V 2 bases short and J 4 bases short, with 9 bases between. This CDR3 is 13 amino acids long. The CDR3 DNA follows: TGTGCCAGCAGTTTAAGGGGCCCATACGAGCAGTACTTC. The encoded protein is CASSLRGPYEQYF.

V is TRBV7-8 and J is TRBJ2-3; a weak D match, TRBD2 (6 bases). V gave up 5 bases and J gave up 8 bases, with 11 bases separating them. CDR1 is SGHVS, CDR2 FQNEAQ, per germline. This CDR3 has 12 residues. The CDR3 DNA reads as TGTGCCAGCAGCCCGGGACTGGGTACGCAGTATTTT. Amino acids: CASSPGLGTQYF.

Regarding this clone: Distinct nucleotide sequences in the sample also encode this CDR3. J is TRBJ1-2 and V is TRBV7-2; 8 nucleotides agree with TRBD1. The CDR3 length is 14 residues. The V gene's germline CDR1 is SGHTA and CDR2 FQGNSA. V was clipped by 1 base and J by 8 bases; unmatched bases: 6. CDR3 amino acids: CASSLVGQGGGYTF. CDR3 DNA sequence: TGTGCCAGCAGCTTAGTCGGACAGGGTGGGGGCTACACCTTC.

V is TRBV11-2 and J is TRBJ2-7, with 8 bases aligning to TRBD1. V gave up 1 base and J gave up 6 bases; unmatched junction bases: 5. CDR3 length: 14 residues. Germline assignment: CDR1 SGHAT and CDR2 FQNNGV. The CDR3 loop is CASSLAWGQAEQYF. The CDR3 DNA follows: TGTGCCAGCAGCTTAGCATGGGGACAGGCCGAGCAGTACTTC.

The chain links TRBV28 to TRBJ1-6; D not certain. Per germline, CDR1 MDHEN and CDR2 SYDVKM. V was cut by 4 bases and J by 7 bases, with 14 bases left in between. CDR3 length equals 15 residues. CDR3 residues: CASSSSGVGNSPLHF. The CDR3 DNA follows: TGTGCCAGCAGTTCCTCCGGGGTTGGGAATTCACCCCTCCACTTT.